The entry below describes one T cell receptor (beta chain). As yet, its antigen is unknown. TCRdb fed the RT-PCR reads into MiXCR, producing one record per CDR3 protein. The data show around 570,000 distinct CDR3 sequences, with approximately 11% seen just once and 9.5% to 11% held by the top ten. This record comes from a study of response to subunit inactivated influenza vaccine. Study-level findings and limits: The authors offered the suggestion that each seasonal influenza vaccination recruits few new T cells.

This same sample was also part of a study on T cells expressing NK-cell markers. That report adds: As the method of synthesis, 5'RACE template switching with UMIs yielded TCR beta cDNA. Most of the eight sequenced donors were classified as HCMV-seropositive, and one was classified as seronegative. These clonotypes also led the CD3+CD56-NKG2C+ fraction in a handful of donors.

The sequence came from a man aged 45 to 65 who received an inactivated influenza vaccine. The input for sequencing was PBMCs from blood, taken on the day of vaccination.

In nucleotides, the CDR3 is TGTGCCAGCAACGTAAAAGGGCTCAATGAGCAGTTCTTC. Encoded protein: CASNVKGLNEQFF. The chain employs TRBV28 and TRBJ2-1, with D unresolved. The ends were cut back, 7 bases at V and 6 bases at J, with 13 bases in the middle. CDR3 size: 13 residues. Germline V gives CDR1 MDHEN, CDR2 SYDVKM. Based on the CDR3 plus reference TRBV28 and TRBJ2-1, the full variable domain is DVKVTQSSRYLVKRTGEKVFLECVQDMDHENMFWYRQDPGLGLRLIYFSYDVKMKEKGDIPEGYSVSREKKERFSLILESASTNQTSMYLCASNVKGLNEQFFGPGTRLTVL.